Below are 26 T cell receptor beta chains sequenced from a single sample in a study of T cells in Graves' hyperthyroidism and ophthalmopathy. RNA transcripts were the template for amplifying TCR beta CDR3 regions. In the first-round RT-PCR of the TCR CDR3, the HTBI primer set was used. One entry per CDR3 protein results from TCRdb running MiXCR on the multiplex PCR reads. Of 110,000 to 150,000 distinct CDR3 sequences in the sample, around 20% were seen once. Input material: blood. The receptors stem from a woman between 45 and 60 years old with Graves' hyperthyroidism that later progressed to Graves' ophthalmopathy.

CDR3: CAWRPAHNEQFF. DNA of the CDR3: TGTGCCTGGAGGCCTGCGCACAATGAGCAGTTCTTC. V and J are TRBV30 and TRBJ2-1; D is ambiguous. Per germline, CDR1 GTSNPN and CDR2 SVGIG (reference sequence). Between the trimmed V and J ends, which lost 3 bases and 5 bases, there was a span of 8 bases. The CDR3 spans 12 residues.

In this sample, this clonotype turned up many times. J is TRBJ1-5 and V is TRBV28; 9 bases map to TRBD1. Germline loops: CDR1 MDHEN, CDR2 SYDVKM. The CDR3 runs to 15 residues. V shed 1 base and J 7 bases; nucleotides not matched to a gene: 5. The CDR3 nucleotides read TGTGCCAGCAGTTTATTGACAGGGGGTTACCAGCCCCAGCATTTT. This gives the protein CASSLLTGGYQPQHF.

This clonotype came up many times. CDR3 residues: CASSSPGLAIYNEQFF. The CDR3 DNA reads as TGTGCCAGCAGCTCACCGGGACTAGCGATCTACAATGAGCAGTTCTTC. V gene TRBV7-9 combines with J gene TRBJ2-1; 10 nucleotides match TRBD2. CDR1 SEHNR and CDR2 FQNEAQ come from the germline V gene (reference sequence). The CDR3 extends over 16 amino acids. V shed 4 bases, J shed 3 bases, and the junction held 6 bases outside the gene matches.

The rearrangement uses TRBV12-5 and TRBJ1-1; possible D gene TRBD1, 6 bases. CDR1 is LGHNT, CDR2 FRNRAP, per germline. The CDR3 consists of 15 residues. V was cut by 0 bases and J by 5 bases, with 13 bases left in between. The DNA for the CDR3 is TGTGCTAGTGGTTTGGTACTAGGGGGTTTGACTGAAGCTTTCTTT. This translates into CASGLVLGGLTEAFF.

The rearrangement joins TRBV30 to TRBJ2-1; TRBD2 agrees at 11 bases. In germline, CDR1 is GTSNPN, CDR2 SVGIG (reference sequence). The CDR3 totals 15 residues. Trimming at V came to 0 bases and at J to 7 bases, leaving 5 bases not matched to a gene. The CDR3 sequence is CAWSVLAGDKNEQFF. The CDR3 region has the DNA TGTGCCTGGAGTGTACTAGCGGGAGACAAGAATGAGCAGTTCTTC.

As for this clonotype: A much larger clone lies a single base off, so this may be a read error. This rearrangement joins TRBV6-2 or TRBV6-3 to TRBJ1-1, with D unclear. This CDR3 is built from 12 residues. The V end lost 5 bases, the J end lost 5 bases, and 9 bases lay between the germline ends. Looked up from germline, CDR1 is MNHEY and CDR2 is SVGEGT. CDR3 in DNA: TGTGCCAGCAGTGTCCGGGAAACTGAAGCTTTCTTT. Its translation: CASSVRETEAFF.

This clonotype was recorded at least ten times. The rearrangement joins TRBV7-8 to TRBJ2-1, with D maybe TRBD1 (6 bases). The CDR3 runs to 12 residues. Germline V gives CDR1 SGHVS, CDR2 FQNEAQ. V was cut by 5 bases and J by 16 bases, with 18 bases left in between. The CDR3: CASSPLASTGFF. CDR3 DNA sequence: TGTGCCAGCAGCCCATTAGCCTCGACAGGCTTCTTC.

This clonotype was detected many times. The DNA for the CDR3 is TGTGCCATCAGTGATTGGACGGGGGCTGGGGCCAACGTCCTGACTTTC. Translating it yields CAISDWTGAGANVLTF. This chain uses TRBV10-3 with TRBJ2-6; D may be TRBD2 (6 bases). Germline loops: CDR1 ENHRY, CDR2 SYGVKD. This CDR3 has 16 amino acids. Trimming removed 3 bases at V and 2 bases at J, with 11 bases between.

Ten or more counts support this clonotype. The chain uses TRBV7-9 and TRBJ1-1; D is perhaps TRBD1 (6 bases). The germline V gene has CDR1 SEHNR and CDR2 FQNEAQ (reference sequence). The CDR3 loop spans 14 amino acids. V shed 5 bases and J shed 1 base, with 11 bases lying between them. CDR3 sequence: CASSPDRPNTEAFF. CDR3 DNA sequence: TGTGCCAGCAGCCCTGACAGGCCGAACACTGAAGCTTTCTTT.

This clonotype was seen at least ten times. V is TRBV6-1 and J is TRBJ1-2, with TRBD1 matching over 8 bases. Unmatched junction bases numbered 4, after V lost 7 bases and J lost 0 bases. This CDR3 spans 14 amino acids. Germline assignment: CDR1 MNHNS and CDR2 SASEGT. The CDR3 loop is CASTGQGSNYGYTF. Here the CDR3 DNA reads TGTGCCAGCACCGGACAGGGCTCTAACTATGGCTACACCTTC.

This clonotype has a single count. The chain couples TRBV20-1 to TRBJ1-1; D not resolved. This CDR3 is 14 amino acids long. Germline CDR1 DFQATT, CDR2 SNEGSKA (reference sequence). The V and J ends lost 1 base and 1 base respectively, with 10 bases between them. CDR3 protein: CSARVSVGNTEAFF. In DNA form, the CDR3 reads TGCAGTGCTAGAGTCTCGGTGGGGAACACTGAAGCTTTCTTT.

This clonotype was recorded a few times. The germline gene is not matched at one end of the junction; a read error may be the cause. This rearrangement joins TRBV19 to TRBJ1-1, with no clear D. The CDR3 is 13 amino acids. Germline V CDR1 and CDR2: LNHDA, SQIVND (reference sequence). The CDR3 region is CASSTTGDTEASF. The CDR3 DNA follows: TGTGCCAGTAGCACGACGGGCGACACTGAAGCTTCCTTT.

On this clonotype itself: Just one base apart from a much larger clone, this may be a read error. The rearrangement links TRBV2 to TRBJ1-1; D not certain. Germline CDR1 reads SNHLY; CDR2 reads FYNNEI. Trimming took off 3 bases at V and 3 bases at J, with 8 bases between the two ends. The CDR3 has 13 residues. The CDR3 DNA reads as TGTGCCAGCAGTGACGGCGGCGACACTGAAGCTTTCTTT. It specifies CASSDGGDTEAFF.

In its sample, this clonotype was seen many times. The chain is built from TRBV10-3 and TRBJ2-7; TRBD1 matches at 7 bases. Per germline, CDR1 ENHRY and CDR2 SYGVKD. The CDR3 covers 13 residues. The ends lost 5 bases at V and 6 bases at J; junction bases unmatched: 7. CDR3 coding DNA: TGTGCCATCAGTAAGGAGACAGGGAGCGAGCAGTACTTC. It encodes CAISKETGSEQYF.

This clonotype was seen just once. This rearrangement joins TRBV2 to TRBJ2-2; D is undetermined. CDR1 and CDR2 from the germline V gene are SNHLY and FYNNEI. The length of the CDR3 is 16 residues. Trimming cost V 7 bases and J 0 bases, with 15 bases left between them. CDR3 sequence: CASTDPLRANTGELFF. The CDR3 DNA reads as TGTGCCAGCACCGACCCTCTAAGAGCGAACACCGGGGAGCTGTTTTTT.

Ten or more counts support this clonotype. CDR3: CASSIMGFTQGETQYF. CDR3 coding DNA: TGTGCCAGCAGCATTATGGGATTCACTCAGGGGGAGACCCAGTACTTC. The rearrangement joins TRBV28 to TRBJ2-5; D perhaps matches TRBD1 (6 bases). In germline, CDR1 is MDHEN, CDR2 SYDVKM. V dropped 6 bases and J dropped 5 bases, with 22 bases sitting between them. This CDR3 is built from 16 residues.

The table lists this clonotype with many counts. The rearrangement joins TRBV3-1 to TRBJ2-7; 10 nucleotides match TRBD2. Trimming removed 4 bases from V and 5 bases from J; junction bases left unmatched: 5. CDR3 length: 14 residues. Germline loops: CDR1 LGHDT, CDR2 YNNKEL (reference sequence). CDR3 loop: CASSPSGLADEQYF. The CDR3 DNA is TGTGCCAGCAGCCCCTCCGGACTAGCGGACGAGCAGTACTTC.

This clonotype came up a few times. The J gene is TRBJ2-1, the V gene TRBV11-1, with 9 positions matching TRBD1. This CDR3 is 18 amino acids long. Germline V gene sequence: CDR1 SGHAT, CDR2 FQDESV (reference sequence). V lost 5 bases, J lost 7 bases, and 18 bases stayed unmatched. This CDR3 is CASSPLGQGRQGGNEQFF. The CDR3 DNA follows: TGTGCCAGCAGCCCCCTGGGACAGGGTCGACAAGGGGGGAATGAGCAGTTCTTC.

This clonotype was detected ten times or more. The CDR3 is CASSWGRDEAFF. The CDR3 region has the DNA TGTGCCAGCAGCTGGGGCAGGGATGAAGCTTTCTTT. This chain uses TRBV2 with TRBJ1-1, with D maybe TRBD1 (5 bases). This CDR3 spans 12 amino acids. CDR1 and CDR2 (germline): SNHLY, FYNNEI. Trimming stripped 6 bases from V and 7 bases from J, with 12 bases between.

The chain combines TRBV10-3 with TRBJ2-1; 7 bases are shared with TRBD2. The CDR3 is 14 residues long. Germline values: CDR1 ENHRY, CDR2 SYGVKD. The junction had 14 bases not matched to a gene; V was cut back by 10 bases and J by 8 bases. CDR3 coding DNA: TGTGCCAGCCGCGCGGGAGAAGGGTGGTATGAGCAGTTCTTC. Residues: CASRAGEGWYEQFF.

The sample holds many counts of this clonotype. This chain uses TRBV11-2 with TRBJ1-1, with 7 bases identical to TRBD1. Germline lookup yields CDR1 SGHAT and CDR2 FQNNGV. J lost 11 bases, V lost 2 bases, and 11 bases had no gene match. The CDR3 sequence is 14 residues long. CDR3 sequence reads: CASSLTNRGQAAFF. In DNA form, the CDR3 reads TGTGCCAGCAGCTTAACGAACAGGGGCCAGGCCGCTTTCTTT.

The CDR3 DNA sequence: TGTGCCAGCAGTTACTCGAAGAAGGGGAGCTCCTACAATGAGCAGTTCTTC. It yields the protein CASSYSKKGSSYNEQFF. The J gene is TRBJ2-1, the V gene TRBV6-2 or TRBV6-3; tentatively, D is TRBD1 or TRBD2 (5 bases each). Looked up from germline, CDR1 is MNHEY and CDR2 is SVGEGT. The CDR3 consists of 17 residues. The ends were cut back, 0 bases at V and 0 bases at J, with 12 bases in the middle.

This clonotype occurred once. CDR3 protein: CASSLRGEASGASTDTQYF. In DNA form, the CDR3 reads TGTGCCAGCAGCTTACGGGGGGAGGCTAGCGGGGCTAGCACAGATACGCAGTATTTT. The rearrangement joins TRBV5-5 to TRBJ2-3, with 9 nucleotides matching TRBD2. Germline V gives CDR1 SGHKS, CDR2 YYEKEE (reference sequence). The CDR3 spans 19 residues. After removal of 2 bases from V and 0 bases from J, the junction contained 13 bases not matched to a gene. Full variable domain (outside the CDR3, taken from reference TRBV5-5 and TRBJ2-3): DAGVTQSPTHLIKTRGQQVTLRCSPISGHKSVSWYQQVLGQGPQFIFQYYEKEERGRGNFPDRFSARQFPNYSSELNVNALLLGDSALYLCASSLRGEASGASTDTQYFGPGTRLTVL.

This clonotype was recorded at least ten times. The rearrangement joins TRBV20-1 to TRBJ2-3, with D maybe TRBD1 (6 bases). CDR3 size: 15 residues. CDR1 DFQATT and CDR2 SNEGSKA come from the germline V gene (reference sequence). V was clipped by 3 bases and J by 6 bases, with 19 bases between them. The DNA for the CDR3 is TGCAGTGCTAGTGGGAACCAGGGGCGAGGGGATACGCAGTATTTT. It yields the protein CSASGNQGRGDTQYF.

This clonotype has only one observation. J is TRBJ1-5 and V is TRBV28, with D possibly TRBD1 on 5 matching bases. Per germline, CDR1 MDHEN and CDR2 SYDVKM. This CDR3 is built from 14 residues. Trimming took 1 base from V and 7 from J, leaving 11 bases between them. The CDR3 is CASSLLRGRQPQHF. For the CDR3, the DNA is TGTGCCAGCAGTTTATTGAGGGGACGGCAGCCCCAGCATTTT.

The DNA for the CDR3 is TGTGCCAGCAGCTTAGAGTATGGGGGCTACACCTTC. Residues: CASSLEYGGYTF. The chain employs TRBV7-6 and TRBJ1-2, with D unclear. In germline, CDR1 is SGHVS, CDR2 FNYEAQ. The CDR3 sequence is 12 residues long. Trimming took off 1 base at V and 8 bases at J, with 8 bases between the two ends.